A selection of T cell receptor beta chains follows, all from one sample in a study of cytomegalovirus exposure and HLA in healthy donors. Measured with immunoSEQ multiplex PCR; TCRdb has only the in-frame clones, and not every one. Here the sample spans more than 50,000 clones, over 75% being singletons. Sequencing was performed on PBMCs. The receptors come from a female donor in good health and CMV-seronegative. Both conserved end residues are part of each CDR3.

J,V,CDR3
TRBJ1-5,TRBV6-6,CASSYSGHTSNQPQHF
TRBJ2-3,TRBV5-4,CASSAAAGADTQYF
TRBJ2-2,TRBV25-1,CASSERGANTGELFF
TRBJ1-2,TRBV5-4,CASSFRQGLGGYTF
TRBJ2-4,TRBV6-1,CASSDLTGAKNIQYF
TRBJ1-1,TRBV9,CASSAAGLDTEAFF
-,TRBV28,CASSLAGTGVYEQYF
TRBJ2-4,TRBV23-1,CASSQSGDLAKNIQYF
TRBJ1-1,TRBV11-1,CASSRQGDTEAFF
TRBJ1-3,TRBV15,CATSKIGGPSSGNTIYF
TRBJ1-2,TRBV2,CASSEQGSEGRYTF
TRBJ2-6,TRBV30,CAWSVLSRSGANVLTF
TRBJ2-1,TRBV2,CASSEANVAGEQFF
TRBJ1-2,TRBV10-3,CAISESGEGRGYGYTF
TRBJ2-7,TRBV28,CASSFPTSGRIADLSFEQYF
TRBJ2-5,TRBV21-1,CARTSTAQQQETQYF